This TCR beta chain was found in a study of cytomegalovirus exposure and HLA in healthy donors. Study observations and caveats: Reportedly, diagnosis of cytomegalovirus status by the classifier showed high specificity and sensitivity. The authors listed 180 or so TCR beta chains as cytomegalovirus-associated. As a later analysis revealed, the rate of TCR association differed by HLA locus, with DRB1 most and HLA-C fewest.

The PCR contained 60 Vbeta and 13 Jbeta primers. Method: immunoSEQ multiplex PCR; TCRdb's copy keeps in-frame clones and lacks some. The repertoire consists of about 160,000 clones, with almost 80% occurring once and the leading ten covering more than 1.3%. Details on this clone: Antigen specificity is unknown.

Germline CDR1 and CDR2: SGHNT and YENEEA. V was shortened by 1 base and J by 6 bases, with 10 bases between the two germline ends. The CDR3 covers 13 residues. The clonotype originates from a male donor in good health and CMV-seronegative. Specimen: PBMCs. This rearrangement joins TRBV11-3 to TRBJ2-7; TRBD2 is a possible D gene (6 bases). The chain's CDR3 is CASSLGGETEQYF. The CDR3 DNA is TGTGCCAGCAGCTTAGGGGGGGAAACCGAGCAGTACTTC.